Sequencing of this TCR delta chain was carried out in a study of delta chains in infants with herpesvirus infections. Gamma-chain- and delta-chain-specific primers converted PBMC RNA into TCR cDNA. TCRdb re-processed the RT-PCR reads using CATT. The data show 1,300 to 1,500 delta-chain clones, roughly a third seen once. The receptor was derived from a human donor who was a Ugandan infant, either HIV-exposed or HIV-unexposed (not recorded which). The sample here was peripheral blood, taken at time point 1 of longitudinal follow-up.

As DNA, the CDR3 is TGTGCTCTTGGGGACACCAAAACAATCTCCTACAGGGGATTCACGGCCACCGATAAACTCATCTTT. It yields the protein CALGDTKTISYRGFTATDKLIF. The J gene is TRDJ1, the V gene TRDV1; either TRDD2 or TRDD3 may supply D (6 bases each). The CDR3 consists of 22 residues. Germline CDR1 and CDR2: TSWWSYY and QGS. The V and J ends lost 3 bases and 1 base respectively, with 33 bases between them.